Described below is a single T cell receptor beta chain sequence and its context. Original processing methods: How many nucleated cells were present was estimated from reference gene primer amplification. TCRdb's table, derived via immunoSEQ multiplex PCR, lists solely in-frame clones and lacks some. The DNA gave D and trimming, while V, J and clone size come from that table. The table has about 88,000 clones, more than 75% seen once. With V trimmed by 3 bases and J by 5 bases, 3 bases remained unmatched. Germline assignment: CDR1 SGHTA and CDR2 FQGNSA. This CDR3 has 13 amino acids. The data were taken from a study of blood T cell repertoires in COVID-19. Looking at the study overall: Researchers got acute and convalescent COVID-19 samples from the United States, Italy and Spain.

The receptor's source is a woman in her 70s with acute or convalescent COVID-19. The chain employs TRBV7-2 and TRBJ1-1; 7 bases match TRBD1. The material sequenced was peripheral blood. This CDR3 is CASSFPGGTEAFF. CDR3 nucleotide sequence: TGTGCCAGCAGCTTTCCAGGGGGAACTGAAGCTTTCTTT.